This entry is about one TCR beta chain. Its specificity is unknown. The source of the sample is a study of blood T cells in healthy people across ages. With 0 bases removed from V and 2 bases from J, the gap between germline ends came to 9 bases. The CDR3 consists of 15 residues. Germline V gene lookup returns CDR1 SGHTA and CDR2 FQGNSA. The study, taken as a whole, reports: Researchers deemed the diversity estimates from one million T cells underestimates.

Combining a sample-barcoded 5' primer with a J-beta primer mix, a second PCR ran for roughly 7 to 11 cycles. TCRdb analysed the 5' RACE reads with MiXCR anew, one entry per CDR3 protein. The sample includes 600,000 to 850,000 distinct CDR3 sequences, around a quarter of them seen just once. The data also belong to a second study, concerning T cells of mothers and their children.

This chain connects TRBV7-2 to TRBJ2-3, with D unresolved. The sequence was collected from a boy younger than 18 in good health. Material: blood. The CDR3 region is CASSLAGKHTDTQYF. The CDR3 DNA reads as TGTGCCAGCAGCTTAGCGGGCAAACACACAGATACGCAGTATTTT. The full variable domain, rest sourced from reference TRBV7-2 and TRBJ2-3, is GAGVSQSPSNKVTEKGKDVELRCDPISGHTALYWYRQSLGQGLEFLIYFQGNSAPDKSGLPSDRFSAERTGGSVSTLTIQRTQQEDSAVYLCASSLAGKHTDTQYFGPGTRLTVL.